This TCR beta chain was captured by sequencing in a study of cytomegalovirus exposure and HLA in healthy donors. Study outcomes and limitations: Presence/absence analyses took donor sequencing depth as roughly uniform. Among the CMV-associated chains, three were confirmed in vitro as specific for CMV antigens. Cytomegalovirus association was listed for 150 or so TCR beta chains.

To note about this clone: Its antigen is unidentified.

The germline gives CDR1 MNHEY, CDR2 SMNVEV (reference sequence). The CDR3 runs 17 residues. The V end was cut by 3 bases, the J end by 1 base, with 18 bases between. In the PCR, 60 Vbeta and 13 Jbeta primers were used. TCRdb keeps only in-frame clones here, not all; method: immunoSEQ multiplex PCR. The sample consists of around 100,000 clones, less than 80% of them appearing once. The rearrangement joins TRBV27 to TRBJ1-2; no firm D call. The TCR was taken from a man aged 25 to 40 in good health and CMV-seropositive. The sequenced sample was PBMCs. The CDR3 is CASSFKYGQTYNYGYTF. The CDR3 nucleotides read TGTGCCAGCAGTTTCAAGTATGGGCAAACCTATAACTATGGCTACACCTTC.